Each of the 20 T cell receptor beta chains below was sequenced from the same sample in a study of blood T cell repertoires in COVID-19. Using immunoSEQ multiplex PCR, the repertoire was profiled, and TCRdb retains in-frame clones only, with some absent. The sample records more than 60,000 clones, 85% to 90% being singletons. The material sequenced was peripheral blood. The receptors stem from a man aged 45-60 years with active COVID-19.

The chain has TRBV24-1 and TRBJ2-7; D is possibly TRBD2 (6 bases). Trimming removed 4 bases from V and 7 bases from J, with 16 bases in between. The CDR3 is 14 amino acids. Germline CDR1 is KGHDR and CDR2 is SFDVKD. CDR3 nucleotides: TGTGCCACCAGTGACCCAGGGAGGAGTGAGGAGCAGTACTTC. Protein product: CATSDPGRSEEQYF.

A few counts support this clone. This chain links TRBV2 with TRBJ1-2, with TRBD1 as a possible D gene (6 bases). V was trimmed by 5 bases and J by 4 bases, leaving 11 bases between them. There are 13 residues in the CDR3. Germline CDR1 is SNHLY and CDR2 is FYNNEI. The DNA of the CDR3 is TGTGCCAGCAGTATAACAGGGTTCTATGGCTACACCTTC. Its protein is CASSITGFYGYTF.

This chain connects TRBV5-4 to TRBJ2-3; no definite D call. Trimming stripped 0 bases from V and 6 bases from J, with 5 bases between. CDR3 size: 12 residues. Germline V gene lookup returns CDR1 SGHNT and CDR2 YYREEE (reference sequence). CDR3 nucleotide sequence: TGTGCCAGCAGCTTGGACTCGGATACGCAGTATTTT. Translated: CASSLDSDTQYF.

This chain connects TRBV3-1 (or the pseudogene TRBV3-2) to TRBJ1-1; 11 bases are a match to TRBD1. The germline V gene has CDR1 LGHDT and CDR2 YNNKEL (reference sequence). Trimming removed 4 bases from V and 3 bases from J; junction bases left unmatched: 1. The CDR3 has 14 residues. CDR3 sequence reads: CASSPGQGDTEAFF. The CDR3 DNA reads as TGTGCCAGCAGCCCGGGACAGGGGGACACTGAAGCTTTCTTT.

The chain uses TRBV30 and TRBJ2-7; D not certain. V lost 3 bases and J 4 bases, leaving 7 bases between the germline ends. Germline V gene lookup returns CDR1 GTSNPN and CDR2 SVGIG (reference sequence). The CDR3 is made up of 11 amino acids. The DNA for the CDR3 is TGTGCCTGGAGGGCAGAATACGAGCAGTACTTC. Protein sequence: CAWRAEYEQYF.

The chain couples TRBV5-8 to TRBJ2-7; a weak D match, TRBD1 (5 bases). This CDR3 spans 12 amino acids. V lost 6 bases, J lost 5 bases, and 12 bases lay in between. Germline CDR1 SGHTS, CDR2 YDEGEE. The CDR3 DNA sequence: TGTGCCAGCAATAACAGGAATAACGAGCAGTACTTC. Its protein product is CASNNRNNEQYF.

V and J are TRBV4-1 and TRBJ1-3; D is ambiguous. Deletions cut 4 bases from V and 4 bases from J, with 11 bases between. CDR3 length equals 14 residues. CDR1 MGHRA and CDR2 YSYEKL come from the germline V gene. Here the CDR3 reads CASSPRSGGNTIYF. The CDR3 nucleotides read TGCGCCAGCAGCCCCCGCTCCGGGGGAAACACCATATATTTT.

This sequence joins TRBV30 and TRBJ2-5; TRBD2 matches at 8 bases. Germline V gives CDR1 GTSNPN, CDR2 SVGIG (reference sequence). The length of the CDR3 is 15 residues. The trim removed 7 bases at V and 0 bases at J, leaving 10 bases unmatched. The CDR3, as DNA: TGTGCCTTATACCTGCGGGGGGTAAACCAAGAGACCCAGTACTTC. Amino acid sequence: CALYLRGVNQETQYF.

V is TRBV18 and J is TRBJ1-5, with unresolved D. The CDR3 spans 13 residues. Trimming took 5 bases from V and 4 from J, leaving 9 bases between them. Germline V gene lookup returns CDR1 KGHSH and CDR2 LQKENI. The CDR3 sequence: CASSSGGNQPQHF. CDR3 in DNA: TGTGCCAGCTCATCGGGAGGAAATCAGCCCCAGCATTTT. Supplemented by reference TRBV18 and TRBJ1-5, the full variable domain reads NAGVMQNPRHLVRRRGQEARLRCSPMKGHSHVYWYRQLPEEGLKFMVYLQKENIIDESGMPKERFSAEFPKEGPSILRIQQVVRGDSAAYFCASSSGGNQPQHFGDGTRLSIL.

The rearrangement joins TRBV6-4 to TRBJ1-3; D gene unclear. The germline V gene encodes CDR1 MRHNA and CDR2 SNTAGT. The CDR3 is 14 residues long. Trimming left V 0 bases short and J 4 bases short, with 7 bases between. DNA for the CDR3: TGTGCCAGCAGTGACTCGACACCGGGAAACACCATATATTTT. It is translated as CASSDSTPGNTIYF.

The count of this clone is one. The V gene is TRBV4-2, the J gene TRBJ1-1; TRBD1 is a possible D gene (5 bases). Trimming pared 1 base from V and 5 bases from J, leaving 11 bases between. The CDR3 consists of 14 residues. CDR1 LGHNA and CDR2 YNFKEQ come from the germline V gene. This CDR3 is CASSQARVGTEAFF. The CDR3 DNA is TGTGCCAGCAGCCAAGCCAGGGTGGGGACTGAAGCTTTCTTT.

The CDR3 spells CASHTRATGHRELFF. The CDR3 region has the DNA TGTGCCAGTCACACAAGGGCCACCGGACACCGGGAGCTGTTTTTT. V is TRBV19 and J is TRBJ2-2, with TRBD1 as a possible D gene (5 bases). The CDR3 runs 15 residues. CDR1 is LNHDA and CDR2 is SQIVND in the germline V gene (reference sequence). V gave up 8 bases and J gave up 9 bases, with 22 bases separating them.

The chain joins TRBV29-1 to TRBJ2-7, with 12 bases aligning to TRBD2. Losses at the gene ends were 6 bases for V and 2 bases for J; bases not matched to a gene: 2. Germline lookup yields CDR1 SQVTM and CDR2 ANQGSEA. The CDR3 covers 13 residues. CDR3 loop: CSVTSGRPYEQYF. The CDR3 region has the DNA TGCAGCGTCACTAGCGGGAGGCCCTACGAGCAGTACTTC.

V usage is TRBV7-9 and J usage is TRBJ1-1; 7 bases line up with TRBD1. This CDR3 has 16 residues. V shed 8 bases and J 0 bases; nucleotides not matched to a gene: 12. Germline V gene lookup returns CDR1 SEHNR and CDR2 FQNEAQ (reference sequence). CDR3 nucleotides: TGTGCCAGCGCCCGGGACAGATCTTTAATGAACACTGAAGCTTTCTTT. Its translation: CASARDRSLMNTEAFF.

This chain joins TRBV11-3 and TRBJ2-7; D possibly corresponds to TRBD1 (6 bases). Deletions cut 5 bases from V and 2 bases from J, with 16 bases between. This CDR3 contains 15 residues. The germline V gene has CDR1 SGHNT and CDR2 YENEEA. CDR3 residues: CASSQGGGGAYEQYF. The CDR3 DNA reads TGTGCCAGCAGCCAAGGGGGTGGCGGAGCCTACGAGCAGTACTTC.

This rearrangement joins TRBV16 to TRBJ2-2; TRBD2 is a possible D gene (6 bases). Trimming stripped 0 bases from V and 4 bases from J, with 9 bases between. CDR1 and CDR2 from the germline V gene are KGHSY and FQNENV. The CDR3 has 15 amino acids. CDR3: CASSQSRGSTGELFF. DNA of the CDR3: TGTGCCAGCAGCCAATCACGGGGGAGCACCGGGGAGCTGTTTTTT.

CDR3 coding DNA: TGTGCTAGTGGCACCGGGGGGGCCACCTACAATGAGCAGTTCTTC. It is translated as CASGTGGATYNEQFF. The chain recombines TRBV12-5 with TRBJ2-1, with 8 bases that match TRBD2. The CDR3 consists of 15 residues. V shed 6 bases and J 2 bases; nucleotides not matched to a gene: 6. Germline CDR1 is LGHNT and CDR2 is FRNRAP.

This chain uses TRBV9 with TRBJ2-5; 8 nucleotides match TRBD2. This CDR3 is 16 amino acids long. Trimming at V came to 0 bases and at J to 2 bases, leaving 6 bases not matched to a gene. Germline V gives CDR1 SGDLS, CDR2 YYNGEE. The CDR3 here is CASSVATRGGQETQYF. The CDR3 DNA reads as TGTGCCAGCAGCGTAGCTACCCGGGGGGGACAAGAGACCCAGTACTTC.

The chain has TRBV3-1 (or the pseudogene TRBV3-2) and TRBJ2-1; possibly TRBD2 for D (5 bases). There are 14 residues in the CDR3. CDR1 is LGHDT, CDR2 YNNKEL, per germline (reference sequence). V dropped 4 bases and J dropped 6 bases, with 13 bases sitting between them. In DNA, the CDR3 is TGTGCCAGCAGCCGTTGGGAGTCAGGCAATGAGCAGTTCTTC. Translating it yields CASSRWESGNEQFF.

The gene calls are TRBV5-1 and TRBJ1-3; D is perhaps TRBD1 (5 bases). CDR1 is SGHRS and CDR2 is YFSETQ in the germline V gene. The CDR3 is made up of 15 amino acids. Trimming pared 4 bases from V and 1 base from J, leaving 12 bases between. CDR3 region: CASSGQGLSGNTIYF. The CDR3 coding sequence is TGCGCCAGCAGCGGGCAGGGACTTTCTGGAAACACCATATATTTT.